The entry below describes one T cell receptor beta chain. The source of the sample is a study of T cell changes during pregnancy in multiple sclerosis. V was clipped by 4 bases and J by 1 base, with 15 bases between them. The CDR3 is 15 amino acids. CDR1 is SGDLS and CDR2 is YYNGEE in the germline V gene. Libraries were prepared by immunoSEQ multiplex PCR; TCRdb keeps only in-frame clonotypes and omits some of them. The sample includes roughly 66,000 clones, around 92% of them seen just once. The rearrangement links TRBV9 to TRBJ2-7; D might be TRBD2 (6 bases). This clonotype was obtained from a female donor with multiple sclerosis, enrolled in a pregnancy study. The source was peripheral blood, collected in the first trimester of pregnancy. CDR3 sequence (DNA): TGTGCCAGCAGCACGGGTGGGGGGAGTTCCTACGAGCAGTACTTC. Translating gives CASSTGGGSSYEQYF.